The entry below describes one T cell receptor (beta chain). The sample originates from a study of blood T cell repertoires in COVID-19. Study at large: Spain, Italy and the United States supplied samples that represented acute and convalescent COVID-19. T cells, B-cell-depleted T cells, or PBMCs supplied cDNA or gDNA.

This CDR3 spans 20 amino acids. The V gene's germline CDR1 is LNHDA and CDR2 SQIVND (reference sequence). Trimming removed 6 bases from V and 3 bases from J; junction bases left unmatched: 11. Authors' data handling: Amplification of reference gene primers was used by the study to estimate nucleated cell counts. The method was immunoSEQ multiplex PCR; TCRdb's version includes in-frame clones alone and lacks a portion of them. V and J calls and clone size are those listed in that table; D and trimming were worked out from the DNA. This sample has 150,000 or so clones; approximately 85% occur once, and the top ten carry approximately 8%. Enrolment of Seattle patients took place during active infection, and they were followed longitudinally.

The sequencing sample was made of peripheral blood. The gene calls are TRBV19 and TRBJ2-6; 16 bases agree with TRBD2. The sequence was obtained from a woman in her fifties or sixties with COVID-19, enrolled during active disease. CDR3 sequence reads: CASRSFGTSGGASGANVLTF. The CDR3 DNA reads TGTGCCAGTAGGTCCTTCGGGACTAGCGGGGGGGCCAGTGGGGCCAACGTCCTGACTTTC.